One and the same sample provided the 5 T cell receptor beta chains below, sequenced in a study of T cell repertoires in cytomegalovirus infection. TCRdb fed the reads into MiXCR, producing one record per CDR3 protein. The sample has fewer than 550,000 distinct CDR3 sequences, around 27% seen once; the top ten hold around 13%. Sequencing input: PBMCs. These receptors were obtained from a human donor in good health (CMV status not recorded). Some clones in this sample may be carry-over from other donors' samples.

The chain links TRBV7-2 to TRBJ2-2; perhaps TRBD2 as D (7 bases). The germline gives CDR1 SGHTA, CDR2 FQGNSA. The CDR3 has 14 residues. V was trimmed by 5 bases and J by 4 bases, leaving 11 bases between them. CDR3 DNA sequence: TGTGCCAGCAGCCGGGGGGCGGGCACCGGGGAGCTGTTTTTT. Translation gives CASSRGAGTGELFF. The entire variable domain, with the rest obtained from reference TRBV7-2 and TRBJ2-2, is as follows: GAGVSQSPSNKVTEKGKDVELRCDPISGHTALYWYRQSLGQGLEFLIYFQGNSAPDKSGLPSDRFSAERTGGSVSTLTIQRTQQEDSAVYLCASSRGAGTGELFFGEGSRLTVL.

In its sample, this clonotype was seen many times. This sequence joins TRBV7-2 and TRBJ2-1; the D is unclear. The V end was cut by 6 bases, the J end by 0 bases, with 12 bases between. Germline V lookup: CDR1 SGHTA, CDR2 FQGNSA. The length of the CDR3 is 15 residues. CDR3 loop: CASRDATSSYNEQFF. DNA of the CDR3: TGTGCCAGCAGGGACGCCACGAGCTCCTACAATGAGCAGTTCTTC.

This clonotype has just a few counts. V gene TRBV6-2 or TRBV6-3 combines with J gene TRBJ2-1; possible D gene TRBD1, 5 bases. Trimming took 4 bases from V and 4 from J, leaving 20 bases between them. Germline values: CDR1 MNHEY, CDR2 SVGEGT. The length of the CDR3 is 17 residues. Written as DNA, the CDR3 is TGTGCCAGCAGTTTGGGGCTTGGTAGTTTCGAATACAATGAGCAGTTCTTC. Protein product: CASSLGLGSFEYNEQFF.

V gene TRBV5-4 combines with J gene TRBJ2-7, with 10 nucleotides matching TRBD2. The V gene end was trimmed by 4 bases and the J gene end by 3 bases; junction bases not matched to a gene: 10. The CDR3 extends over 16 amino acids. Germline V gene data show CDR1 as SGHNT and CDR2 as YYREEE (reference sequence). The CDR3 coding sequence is TGTGCCAGCAGCGCTAGTAGGGCTAGCGGGAGCTACGAGCAGTACTTC. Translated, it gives CASSASRASGSYEQYF. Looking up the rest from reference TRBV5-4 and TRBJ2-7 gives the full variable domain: ETGVTQSPTHLIKTRGQQVTLRCSSQSGHNTVSWYQQALGQGPQFIFQYYREEENGRGNFPPRFSGLQFPNYSSELNVNALELDDSALYLCASSASRASGSYEQYFGPGTRLTVT.

CDR3 loop: CASRHKIRGNTEAFF. The CDR3 DNA is TGTGCCAGCAGGCATAAAATTAGGGGTAACACTGAAGCTTTCTTT. The genes are TRBV7-2 and TRBJ1-1, with a weak D call TRBD1 (5 bases). The V gene's germline CDR1 is SGHTA and CDR2 FQGNSA. V shed 6 bases and J shed 2 bases, with 16 bases lying between them. The CDR3 contains 15 residues.